The rows below give T cell receptor beta chains drawn from one sample of a study of CD8+CD57+ T cells in acquired aplastic anemia. Each CDR3 protein gets one entry after TCRdb re-called the reads with MiXCR. Of 100,000 to 150,000 distinct CDR3 sequences listed, nearly 40% are singletons. Sequenced input: sorted CD4+, CD8+, or CD8+CD57+ T cells (not recorded which) from PBMCs. The receptors shown here come from a human donor with aplastic anemia. The CDR3 runs from the conserved cysteine through the conserved F or W. Fields, in order: CDR3 DNA, CDR3 protein, J gene, V gene, clone size, D gene. D genes are given only for firm matches. Not every row has a clone size; where given, it reads once, few, many or a size class.

CDR3 DNA: TGCAGTGCTAGGACAGAAAACAATTCACCCCTCCACTTT
CDR3 protein: CSARTENNSPLHF
J gene: TRBJ1-6
V gene: TRBV20-1
clone size: many
D gene: -

CDR3 DNA: TGCGCCAGCAGTGACCCTAGCGGGGGCGAGACCCAGTACTTC
CDR3 protein: CASSDPSGGETQYF
J gene: TRBJ2-5
V gene: TRBV10-2
clone size: -
D gene: TRBD2

CDR3 DNA: TGTGCCAGCAGCCCCAAATCGGACGGTACTTCCTACGAGCAGTACTTC
CDR3 protein: CASSPKSDGTSYEQYF
J gene: TRBJ2-7
V gene: TRBV5-6
clone size: many
D gene: -

CDR3 DNA: TGTGCCACCGCCAGAGTCCCATACAATGAGCAGTTCTTC
CDR3 protein: CATARVPYNEQFF
J gene: TRBJ2-1
V gene: TRBV12-1
clone size: -
D gene: -

CDR3 DNA: TGCGCCAGCAGCTTGGAAACCGGGATGAGAGGAAACACCATATATTTT
CDR3 protein: CASSLETGMRGNTIYF
J gene: TRBJ1-3
V gene: TRBV5-1
clone size: many
D gene: -

CDR3 DNA: TGTGCCAGCAGTGTTAATTTGGGGTACACCGGGGAGCTGTTTTTT
CDR3 protein: CASSVNLGYTGELFF
J gene: TRBJ2-2
V gene: TRBV2
clone size: few
D gene: -

CDR3 DNA: TGTGCCAGCAGCCAACTTACCCGCGAGCAGTACTTC
CDR3 protein: CASSQLTREQYF
J gene: TRBJ2-7
V gene: TRBV3-1
clone size: many
D gene: -

CDR3 DNA: TGTGCCAGCTCACTTACACAGTACCTACCATTCAATGAGCAGTTCTTC
CDR3 protein: CASSLTQYLPFNEQFF
J gene: TRBJ2-1
V gene: TRBV18
clone size: few
D gene: -

CDR3 DNA: TGTGCCAGCAGCCGCCTCCAGACTGGGGGCTACACCTTC
CDR3 protein: CASSRLQTGGYTF
J gene: TRBJ1-2
V gene: TRBV14
clone size: many
D gene: -

CDR3 DNA: TGTGCCAGCAGTGATGTTAGGACTGGAGGTAGTGAGCAGTTCTTC
CDR3 protein: CASSDVRTGGSEQFF
J gene: TRBJ2-1
V gene: TRBV25-1
clone size: -
D gene: -

CDR3 DNA: TGTGCCAGCAGTTTAATTGGACGTCAGCCCCAGCATTTT
CDR3 protein: CASSLIGRQPQHF
J gene: TRBJ1-5
V gene: TRBV12-3/TRBV12-4
clone size: many
D gene: -

CDR3 DNA: TGCAGTGTCGGCGAGGCTGCCGAGACCCAGTACTTC
CDR3 protein: CSVGEAAETQYF
J gene: TRBJ2-5
V gene: TRBV20-1
clone size: -
D gene: -

CDR3 DNA: TGCAGCGGGGGACGAGAGACCCAGTACTTC
CDR3 protein: CSGGRETQYF
J gene: TRBJ2-5
V gene: TRBV29-1
clone size: medium-sized
D gene: -

CDR3 DNA: TGTGCCAGCACCTTGGTGGTAGCCGGGGAGCTGTTTTTT
CDR3 protein: CASTLVVAGELFF
J gene: TRBJ2-2
V gene: TRBV6-2/TRBV6-3
clone size: -
D gene: -

CDR3 DNA: TGTGCCATCAGTGAGTCCGTCTTCGGTGAAGCTTTCTTT
CDR3 protein: CAISESVFGEAFF
J gene: TRBJ1-1
V gene: TRBV10-3
clone size: -
D gene: -

CDR3 DNA: TGTGCCAGCACCCTACAGGGAGGTACTGAAGCTTTCTTT
CDR3 protein: CASTLQGGTEAFF
J gene: TRBJ1-1
V gene: TRBV7-2
clone size: many
D gene: -

CDR3 DNA: TGTGCCAGCAGCGTTGGAAGGGACCAGCCCCAGCATTTT
CDR3 protein: CASSVGRDQPQHF
J gene: TRBJ1-5
V gene: TRBV7-6
clone size: -
D gene: -

CDR3 DNA: TGCAGTGCTTTATGGGGTCTGAACACTGAAGCTTTCTTT
CDR3 protein: CSALWGLNTEAFF
J gene: TRBJ1-1
V gene: TRBV20-1
clone size: many
D gene: -

CDR3 DNA: TGTGCCAGCAGCCAAGGGGGGTATCGCACAGATACGCAGTATTTT
CDR3 protein: CASSQGGYRTDTQYF
J gene: TRBJ2-3
V gene: TRBV3-1
clone size: -
D gene: -

CDR3 DNA: TGCAGTGCTCACACCTCTGGAAACACCATATATTTT
CDR3 protein: CSAHTSGNTIYF
J gene: TRBJ1-3
V gene: TRBV20-1
clone size: -
D gene: -

CDR3 DNA: TGCAGTGCTAGGGGACAGGGACTACTTAATTCACCCCTCCACTTT
CDR3 protein: CSARGQGLLNSPLHF
J gene: TRBJ1-6
V gene: TRBV20-1
clone size: many
D gene: TRBD1

CDR3 DNA: TGCGCCAGCAGCCAAGATTTGGGGGGCGGCTATGGCTACACCTTC
CDR3 protein: CASSQDLGGGYGYTF
J gene: TRBJ1-2
V gene: TRBV4-3
clone size: -
D gene: -

CDR3 DNA: TGCAGTGCTACCGGACAGGTTAGCACAGATACGCAGTATTTT
CDR3 protein: CSATGQVSTDTQYF
J gene: TRBJ2-3
V gene: TRBV20-1
clone size: -
D gene: TRBD1

CDR3 DNA: TGTGCCATCGGCTCGGAGGACAATCAGCCCCAGCATTTT
CDR3 protein: CAIGSEDNQPQHF
J gene: TRBJ1-5
V gene: TRBV10-3
clone size: many
D gene: -

CDR3 DNA: TGTGCCAGCAGCTTAGTGGGACAGGCGAATTCACCCCTCCACTTT
CDR3 protein: CASSLVGQANSPLHF
J gene: TRBJ1-6
V gene: TRBV11-2
clone size: -
D gene: TRBD1

CDR3 DNA: TGTGCCATCAGGGGGAGAGGGGGGAACACTGAAGCTTTCTTT
CDR3 protein: CAIRGRGGNTEAFF
J gene: TRBJ1-1
V gene: TRBV10-3
clone size: many
D gene: -

CDR3 DNA: TGTGCCAGCAGTGGGCTGGGGGGTTGGGAGACCCAGTACTTC
CDR3 protein: CASSGLGGWETQYF
J gene: TRBJ2-5
V gene: TRBV5-6
clone size: -
D gene: -

CDR3 DNA: TGTGCCATCAGTTTCGGCGGAGCAACTAATGAAAAACTGTTTTTT
CDR3 protein: CAISFGGATNEKLFF
J gene: TRBJ1-4
V gene: TRBV10-3
clone size: -
D gene: -

CDR3 DNA: TGTGCCATCAGTTGGTCAAGAGGCTACACCTTC
CDR3 protein: CAISWSRGYTF
J gene: TRBJ1-2
V gene: TRBV10-3
clone size: -
D gene: -

CDR3 DNA: TGTGCCAGTAGTATCAGGGTTCTCGACATTCAGTACTTC
CDR3 protein: CASSIRVLDIQYF
J gene: TRBJ2-4
V gene: TRBV19
clone size: many
D gene: -

CDR3 DNA: TGTGCCAGCAGCCTTCTGACAGGGGTGGCAGATACGCAGTATTTT
CDR3 protein: CASSLLTGVADTQYF
J gene: TRBJ2-3
V gene: TRBV11-1
clone size: many
D gene: TRBD1

CDR3 DNA: TGTGCCAGCAGTTATCGGACAGGGGGCTCTATGGGGGCCAACGTCCTGACTTTC
CDR3 protein: CASSYRTGGSMGANVLTF
J gene: TRBJ2-6
V gene: TRBV6-2/TRBV6-3
clone size: -
D gene: TRBD1

CDR3 DNA: TGTGCCAGCAGGGCCGTAGGGGGGGCGCGCATTGAGCAGTTCTTC
CDR3 protein: CASRAVGGARIEQFF
J gene: TRBJ2-1
V gene: TRBV12-3/TRBV12-4
clone size: many
D gene: -

CDR3 DNA: TGCAGTGCTAATTTGGGCAGGGAGGCTGGCTACACCTTC
CDR3 protein: CSANLGREAGYTF
J gene: TRBJ1-2
V gene: TRBV20-1
clone size: many
D gene: -

CDR3 DNA: TGTGCCAGCAGCTTAGGCGGGGAACGGAATGAGCAGTTCTTC
CDR3 protein: CASSLGGERNEQFF
J gene: TRBJ2-1
V gene: TRBV7-9
clone size: many
D gene: -

CDR3 DNA: TGTGCCAGCACTTTGGACAGGGCCAATCAGCCCCAGCATTTT
CDR3 protein: CASTLDRANQPQHF
J gene: TRBJ1-5
V gene: TRBV6-5
clone size: many
D gene: TRBD1

CDR3 DNA: TGTGCCACCAGCATCGCACTGAATCAGCCCCAGCATTTT
CDR3 protein: CATSIALNQPQHF
J gene: TRBJ1-5
V gene: TRBV15
clone size: many
D gene: -

CDR3 DNA: TGTGCCAGCAGCTTGGGAGGGTTCCCTAGCAATCAGCCCCAGCATTTT
CDR3 protein: CASSLGGFPSNQPQHF
J gene: TRBJ1-5
V gene: TRBV5-6
clone size: many
D gene: -

CDR3 DNA: TGTGCCATCAGTGCTGGGACAGGGGCCCGCCAAGAGACCCAGTACTTC
CDR3 protein: CAISAGTGARQETQYF
J gene: TRBJ2-5
V gene: TRBV10-3
clone size: once
D gene: TRBD1

CDR3 DNA: TGTGCCAGCAGCTTGGACTCGGCGGTAAACACCGGGGAGCTGTTTTTT
CDR3 protein: CASSLDSAVNTGELFF
J gene: TRBJ2-2
V gene: TRBV5-6
clone size: -
D gene: -

CDR3 DNA: TGCAGCGCCGAACTAGAAGGCGGCTACGAGCAGTACTTC
CDR3 protein: CSAELEGGYEQYF
J gene: TRBJ2-7
V gene: TRBV29-1
clone size: -
D gene: -

CDR3 DNA: TGCGCCAGCAGCGAGGGGGGTTTGCAGTACTTC
CDR3 protein: CASSEGGLQYF
J gene: TRBJ2-7
V gene: TRBV5-1
clone size: -
D gene: -

CDR3 DNA: TGCGCCAGCAGCCAAGATACCGGACCACTGAACACTGAAGCTTTCTTT
CDR3 protein: CASSQDTGPLNTEAFF
J gene: TRBJ1-1
V gene: TRBV4-1
clone size: few
D gene: -

CDR3 DNA: TGTGCCAGCAGTGAATTCGGGGCGGGGAACTACGAGCAGTACTTC
CDR3 protein: CASSEFGAGNYEQYF
J gene: TRBJ2-7
V gene: TRBV25-1
clone size: -
D gene: -

CDR3 DNA: TGTGCCAGCAGTTACTCGAGCGGGGGATCCAACACCGGGGAGCTGTTTTTT
CDR3 protein: CASSYSSGGSNTGELFF
J gene: TRBJ2-2
V gene: TRBV6-2/TRBV6-3
clone size: -
D gene: TRBD2

CDR3 DNA: TGCGCCAGCAGCGCGGGGACAGGGGAGACTGAAGCTTTCTTT
CDR3 protein: CASSAGTGETEAFF
J gene: TRBJ1-1
V gene: TRBV5-1
clone size: -
D gene: TRBD1

CDR3 DNA: TGCGCCAGCAGCTTGAGTAGCGGGGGCACAGATACGCAGTATTTT
CDR3 protein: CASSLSSGGTDTQYF
J gene: TRBJ2-3
V gene: TRBV5-1
clone size: many
D gene: TRBD2

CDR3 DNA: TGTGCCATCAGTCCCAGGGGGGCCTCTGGAAACACCATATATTTT
CDR3 protein: CAISPRGASGNTIYF
J gene: TRBJ1-3
V gene: TRBV10-3
clone size: -
D gene: TRBD1